The rows below give T cell receptor beta chains drawn from one sample of a study of blood T cell repertoires in COVID-19. Libraries were prepared by immunoSEQ multiplex PCR; TCRdb keeps only in-frame clonotypes and omits some of them. The sample gives roughly 100,000 clones, around four fifths of which show up once; about 9.9% is in the top ten. Sequenced material: peripheral blood. The receptors here all came from a man in his forties with active or convalescent COVID-19. CDR3s include the opening cysteine and the closing phenylalanine or tryptophan. Each record gives: V gene, CDR3 length, J gene, CDR3 protein.

v_gene: TRBV5-1; len: 14; j_gene: TRBJ1-1; CDR3aa: CASSLGGGDTEAFF
v_gene: TRBV5-6; len: 14; j_gene: TRBJ2-2; CDR3aa: CASSFDTMAGELFF
v_gene: TRBV10-1; len: 12; j_gene: TRBJ2-1; CDR3aa: CASSEILHEQFF
v_gene: TRBV5-1; len: 15; j_gene: TRBJ1-6; CDR3aa: CASSLTALERSPLHF
v_gene: TRBV6-5; len: 13; j_gene: TRBJ2-3; CDR3aa: CASNRGQSDTQYF
v_gene: TRBV10-1; len: 12; j_gene: TRBJ2-7; CDR3aa: CASNQRSKEQYF
v_gene: TRBV10-3; len: 13; j_gene: TRBJ2-3; CDR3aa: CAISDGVSDTQYF
v_gene: TRBV18; len: 15; j_gene: TRBJ2-7; CDR3aa: CASGTGTANSYEQYF
v_gene: TRBV6-5; len: 15; j_gene: TRBJ2-5; CDR3aa: CASSYSILAAGTQYF
v_gene: TRBV5-1; len: 19; j_gene: TRBJ2-3; CDR3aa: CASSLAGTSGGLGTDTQYF
v_gene: TRBV28; len: 15; j_gene: TRBJ1-5; CDR3aa: CASRGDRGNNQPQHF
v_gene: TRBV27; len: 14; j_gene: TRBJ2-2; CDR3aa: CASSLGQITGELFF
v_gene: TRBV3-1/TRBV3-2; len: 15; j_gene: TRBJ2-3; CDR3aa: CASSQGTSGGNTQYF
v_gene: TRBV6-5; len: 16; j_gene: TRBJ2-7; CDR3aa: CASSYESGLGSHEQYF
v_gene: TRBV15; len: 13; j_gene: TRBJ1-1; CDR3aa: CATSTDTNTEAFF
v_gene: TRBV19; len: 17; j_gene: TRBJ2-3; CDR3aa: CASSIDIAGDSTDTQYF
v_gene: TRBV7-2; len: 14; j_gene: TRBJ2-3; CDR3aa: CASSRDSSGESQYF
v_gene: TRBV5-8; len: 16; j_gene: TRBJ1-3; CDR3aa: CASSERTGRHGNTIYF
v_gene: TRBV7-2; len: 11; j_gene: TRBJ2-5; CDR3aa: CASSFGETQYF
v_gene: TRBV30; len: 14; j_gene: TRBJ2-2; CDR3aa: CAWSFGQGAGELFF
v_gene: TRBV10-1; len: 14; j_gene: TRBJ1-6; CDR3aa: CASSGGIDDSPLHF
v_gene: TRBV6-1; len: 17; j_gene: TRBJ1-5; CDR3aa: CASSEGGYGMSNQPQHF
v_gene: TRBV11-2; len: 17; j_gene: TRBJ2-7; CDR3aa: CASSKGTSGGSNYEQYF
v_gene: TRBV7-5; len: 14; j_gene: TRBJ1-6; CDR3aa: CVRSLDRGNSPLHF
v_gene: TRBV5-1; len: 14; j_gene: TRBJ1-4; CDR3aa: CASSSGQGGEKLFF
v_gene: TRBV19; len: 13; j_gene: TRBJ1-2; CDR3aa: CASSIERRYGYTF
v_gene: TRBV7-8; len: 13; j_gene: TRBJ1-1; CDR3aa: CASSLTGGTEAFF
v_gene: TRBV3-1/TRBV3-2; len: 16; j_gene: TRBJ2-1; CDR3aa: CASSQEGTIIYNEQFF
v_gene: TRBV9; len: 15; j_gene: TRBJ2-5; CDR3aa: CASSVRGTAQETQYF
v_gene: TRBV30; len: 12; j_gene: TRBJ2-7; CDR3aa: CAWRTRQSEQYF
v_gene: TRBV4-1; len: 14; j_gene: TRBJ1-5; CDR3aa: CASSPGQGGQPQHF
v_gene: TRBV5-1; len: 14; j_gene: TRBJ2-5; CDR3aa: CASSSGQLQETQYF
v_gene: TRBV7-9; len: 16; j_gene: TRBJ1-2; CDR3aa: CASSLVSLGDSHGYTF
v_gene: TRBV6-6; len: 14; j_gene: TRBJ1-5; CDR3aa: CASSYAEDNQPQHF
v_gene: TRBV5-6; len: 14; j_gene: TRBJ1-6; CDR3aa: CASSGEAYNSPLHF
v_gene: TRBV7-8; len: 17; j_gene: TRBJ2-7; CDR3aa: CASSLASGGTFSYEQYF
v_gene: TRBV30; len: 13; j_gene: TRBJ2-5; CDR3aa: CAWSVQEQETQYF
v_gene: TRBV6-5; len: 16; j_gene: TRBJ2-7; CDR3aa: CASSSPEGSSFYEQYF
v_gene: TRBV21-1; len: 20; j_gene: TRBJ2-7; CDR3aa: CASSKGVLIREVFGGYEQYF
v_gene: TRBV6-5; len: 14; j_gene: TRBJ2-2; CDR3aa: CASRGQVSTGELFF
v_gene: TRBV27; len: 13; j_gene: TRBJ2-5; CDR3aa: CASTSGQGTTQYF
v_gene: TRBV6-4; len: 16; j_gene: TRBJ2-2; CDR3aa: CASSDDGSGGTGELFF
v_gene: TRBV16; len: 15; j_gene: TRBJ1-1; CDR3aa: CASSLTGTLNTEAFF
v_gene: TRBV5-4; len: 19; j_gene: TRBJ2-6; CDR3aa: CASSLDGGQSTSGANVLTF
v_gene: TRBV7-6; len: 11; j_gene: TRBJ2-5; CDR3aa: CASSVKETQYF
v_gene: TRBV10-3; len: 17; j_gene: TRBJ1-2; CDR3aa: CAISESVWTGANYGYTF
v_gene: TRBV24-1; len: 9; j_gene: TRBJ1-4; CDR3aa: CESSSKLFF
v_gene: TRBV10-1; len: 16; j_gene: TRBJ2-1; CDR3aa: CASSEGRQSSYNEQFF
v_gene: TRBV2; len: 14; j_gene: TRBJ1-1; CDR3aa: CASSQEDKNTEAFF
v_gene: TRBV27; len: 17; j_gene: TRBJ1-4; CDR3aa: CASSFALGQGLNEKLFF
v_gene: TRBV18; len: 14; j_gene: TRBJ2-4; CDR3aa: CASSPSGKKNIQYF
v_gene: TRBV28; len: 12; j_gene: TRBJ1-3; CDR3aa: CASRRTTGTIYF
v_gene: TRBV9; len: 17; j_gene: TRBJ1-2; CDR3aa: CASNRGGRGLEDYGYTF
v_gene: TRBV11-2; len: 16; j_gene: TRBJ2-4; CDR3aa: CASSPGEGALWNIQYF
v_gene: TRBV6-1; len: 13; j_gene: TRBJ1-2; CDR3aa: CASSEAVDYGYTF
v_gene: TRBV11-2; len: 16; j_gene: TRBJ2-7; CDR3aa: CASSLDQAGGTNEQYF
v_gene: TRBV4-2; len: 14; j_gene: TRBJ2-3; CDR3aa: CASSYGTRPDTQYF
v_gene: TRBV5-5; len: 14; j_gene: TRBJ1-1; CDR3aa: CASSLDVGATEAFF
v_gene: TRBV13; len: 14; j_gene: TRBJ2-7; CDR3aa: CASSISGGAYEQYF